The clone carrying this TCR beta chain was counted between two and nine times. Produced via immunoSEQ multiplex PCR; TCRdb's table is partial and in-frame only. This table holds 35,000 to 50,000 clones, approximately 81% found once. CDR1 and CDR2 (germline): KGHSH, LQKENI. V gave up 4 bases and J gave up 4 bases, with 11 bases separating them. This CDR3 has 13 residues. This entry is derived from a study of blood T cell repertoires in COVID-19. Looking at the study overall: Samples taken during acute and convalescent COVID-19 were collected in the United States, Italy and Spain.

Input material: peripheral blood. This rearrangement joins TRBV18 to TRBJ2-7; the D gene is possibly TRBD2 (6 bases). The TCR originated in a woman between 70 and 85 years old in a cohort sampled during active COVID-19. The CDR3 is CASSQRADYEQYF. In DNA form, the CDR3 reads TGTGCCAGCTCACAGCGGGCCGATTACGAGCAGTACTTC.